This passage covers 23 T cell receptor beta chains from one sample sequenced in a study of brain metastases from non-small cell lung cancer. Using immunoSEQ multiplex PCR, the repertoire was profiled, and TCRdb retains in-frame clones only, with some absent. The sample contains approximately 3,000 clones, approximately 82% of which appear only once. The sample taken for sequencing was tissue from a brain metastasis. The source is a donor aged 40 or over with non-small cell lung cancer.

The CDR3 DNA sequence: TGTGCCACCAGCAGAGAAGCGGGAGGGCCAGATACGCAGTATTTT. The encoded protein is CATSREAGGPDTQYF. This sequence joins TRBV15 and TRBJ2-3, with TRBD2 identical over 10 bases. In germline, CDR1 is LNHNV, CDR2 YYDKDF (reference sequence). The J segment lost 4 bases and the V segment lost 0 bases, leaving 1 base of the junction unmatched. There are 15 residues in the CDR3.

The gene calls are TRBV19 and TRBJ1-1; 7 bases fit TRBD1. The trim removed 6 bases at V and 3 bases at J, leaving 13 bases unmatched. The CDR3 totals 16 residues. Per the germline V gene, CDR1 is LNHDA and CDR2 is SQIVND (reference sequence). CDR3 nucleotide sequence: TGTGCCAGTAGAATGAAGGGGGCAGCTCATGACACTGAAGCTTTCTTT. It is translated as CASRMKGAAHDTEAFF. Filled out from reference TRBV19 and TRBJ1-1, the complete variable domain reads DGGITQSPKYLFRKEGQNVTLSCEQNLNHDAMYWYRQDPGQGLRLIYYSQIVNDFQKGDIAEGYSVSREKKESFPLTVTSAQKNPTAFYLCASRMKGAAHDTEAFFGQGTRLTVV.

There are a few counts of this clone. The chain is built from TRBV4-1 and TRBJ2-7; 9 positions agree with TRBD2. This CDR3 has 16 residues. J was trimmed by 3 bases and V by 4 bases; bases with no gene match: 10. Germline V gene lookup returns CDR1 MGHRA and CDR2 YSYEKL. The CDR3 region has the DNA TGCGCCAGCAGCCCCACCCTCGGGACTAGCAGCTACGAGCAGTACTTC. Its translation: CASSPTLGTSSYEQYF.

The rearrangement links TRBV29-1 to TRBJ2-7, with D hard to call. Germline CDR1 is SQVTM and CDR2 is ANQGSEA. The length of the CDR3 is 10 residues. V lost 5 bases and J 5 bases, leaving 7 bases between the germline ends. The CDR3 loop reads CSVRDHEQYF. The CDR3 DNA is TGCAGCGTTAGGGATCACGAGCAGTACTTC.

The chain joins TRBV2 to TRBJ1-6; D ambiguous. This CDR3 contains 14 residues. Trimming removed 7 bases from V and 16 bases from J, with 23 bases in between. Germline V lookup: CDR1 SNHLY, CDR2 FYNNEI. The CDR3 reads CASTPWMDPLRLHF. The DNA of the CDR3 is TGTGCCAGCACCCCCTGGATGGACCCTCTTCGGCTCCACTTT. Together with reference TRBV2 and TRBJ1-6, the CDR3 gives the full variable domain: EPEVTQTPSHQVTQMGQEVILRCVPISNHLYFYWYRQILGQKVEFLVSFYNNEISEKSEIFDDQFSVERPDGSNFTLKIRSTKLEDSAMYFCASTPWMDPLRLHFGNGTRLTVT.

Of note for this clone: One junction end disagrees with the germline gene, perhaps due to a read error. This CDR3 is also generated by other DNA sequences in the sample. This chain uses TRBV18 with TRBJ2-1, with 13 bases lining up with TRBD2. This CDR3 is 18 amino acids long. CDR1 KGHSH and CDR2 LQKENI come from the germline V gene. CDR3 protein: CASSLLGTSGISYNEQFF. The CDR3 bases are TGTGCCAGCTCTCTTCTTGGGACTAGCGGGATTTCATACAATGAGCAATTCTTC.

J is TRBJ1-1 and V is TRBV28, with a weak D call TRBD1 (5 bases). CDR1 MDHEN and CDR2 SYDVKM come from the germline V gene. V lost 2 bases and J 5 bases, leaving 15 bases between the germline ends. There are 15 residues in the CDR3. The DNA of the CDR3 is TGTGCCAGCAGTTTAGGGTCAGGGTTTAGGACTGAAGCTTTCTTT. Protein sequence: CASSLGSGFRTEAFF.

The rearrangement links TRBV5-1 to TRBJ2-3, with D perhaps matching TRBD2 (6 bases). This CDR3 is 15 amino acids long. Trimming took off 0 bases at V and 0 bases at J, with 8 bases between the two ends. The germline V gene has CDR1 SGHRS and CDR2 YFSETQ. The CDR3 here is CASSLDGTSTDTQYF. The CDR3 nucleotides read TGCGCCAGCAGCTTGGACGGGACTAGCACAGATACGCAGTATTTT.

This clone showed up just a few times. The rearrangement links TRBV11-1 to TRBJ1-1, with 10 bases matching TRBD1. Germline CDR1 reads SGHAT; CDR2 reads FQDESV (reference sequence). Trimming at V came to 3 bases and at J to 4 bases, leaving 2 bases not matched to a gene. The CDR3 has 14 residues. CDR3 nucleotides: TGTGCCAGCAGCTTGGGACAGGGGTCCACTGAAGCTTTCTTT. This sequence encodes CASSLGQGSTEAFF.

In regard to this clone: The junction shows a germline mismatch at one end, possibly a read error. Other DNA sequences from this sample encode an identical CDR3 as well. V and J are TRBV5-4 and TRBJ1-2; 7 bases map to TRBD1. The CDR3 spans 14 residues. CDR1 is SGHNT and CDR2 is YYREEE in the germline V gene (reference sequence). CDR3 sequence reads: CASSLDRKLYGYTF. The CDR3 DNA reads TGTGCCAGCAGTTTGGACAGGAAACTATATGGCTACACCTTC.

The chain combines TRBV24-1 with TRBJ2-1; no clear D. Germline lookup yields CDR1 KGHDR and CDR2 SFDVKD. The V and J ends lost 5 bases and 0 bases respectively, with 10 bases between them. The CDR3 is 15 amino acids. CDR3 sequence (DNA): TGTGCCACCAGTGTCGGCGGCTACTCCTACAATGAGCAGTTCTTC. It translates to CATSVGGYSYNEQFF.

V usage is TRBV28 and J usage is TRBJ1-6, with unresolved D. From germline, CDR1 is MDHEN and CDR2 SYDVKM. CDR3 length: 18 amino acids. V was cut by 4 bases and J by 0 bases, with 16 bases left in between. The CDR3, as DNA: TGTGCCAGCAGTTACCCCAGTTGGAGGAGCTCCTATAATTCACCCCTCCACTTT. Translation gives CASSYPSWRSSYNSPLHF.

As regards this clone: Germline is not matched at one junction end, which may reflect a read error. The chain joins TRBV4-1 to TRBJ2-2; D is possibly TRBD2 (6 bases). Germline V lookup: CDR1 MGHRA, CDR2 YSYEKL. This CDR3 has 15 residues. Written as DNA, the CDR3 is TGCGCCAGCAGCCAGTTTCGTTGGACTACCGGGGAGTTGTTTTTT. Translated: CASSQFRWTTGELFF.

The rearrangement joins TRBV6-5 to TRBJ2-3; maybe TRBD1 (6 bases). The CDR3 length is 14 residues. The germline gives CDR1 MNHEY, CDR2 SVGAGI. The V end was cut by 6 bases, the J end by 5 bases, with 15 bases between. CDR3 coding DNA: TGTGCCAGCAGCAAGGTACAGGGCATAGATACGCAGTATTTT. It yields the protein CASSKVQGIDTQYF.

The chain combines TRBV24-1 with TRBJ2-1, with D possibly TRBD2 on 5 matching bases. The CDR3 consists of 13 residues. The germline V and J ends were trimmed by 11 bases and 10 bases, with 20 bases remaining between them. From germline, CDR1 is KGHDR and CDR2 SFDVKD. The CDR3 here is CAKVTRELDEQFF. CDR3 DNA sequence: TGTGCCAAGGTGACGAGGGAGCTTGACGAGCAGTTCTTC.

The chain has TRBV9 and TRBJ2-3; 7 positions match TRBD2. V was pared by 0 bases and J by 3 bases, with 13 bases of the junction left unmatched. The germline CDR1 and CDR2 sequences are SGDLS and YYNGEE. The CDR3 sequence is 18 residues long. This chain's CDR3 is CASSVDPTGGFRTDTQYF. The CDR3 DNA sequence: TGTGCCAGCAGCGTAGATCCCACGGGAGGTTTTAGGACAGATACGCAGTATTTT.

J is TRBJ2-1 and V is TRBV25-1, with TRBD2 matching 11 bases. Germline V gene lookup returns CDR1 MGHDK and CDR2 SYGVNS. The length of the CDR3 is 17 residues. J was trimmed by 0 bases and V by 3 bases; bases with no gene match: 4. The chain's CDR3 is CASSDPTSGSSYNEQFF. The CDR3 nucleotides read TGTGCCAGCAGTGACCCTACTAGCGGGAGCTCCTACAATGAGCAGTTCTTC.

The V and J genes are TRBV25-1 and TRBJ2-2; D uncertain. The CDR3 is 12 amino acids. V lost 2 bases and J 4 bases, leaving 2 bases between the germline ends. CDR1 and CDR2 (germline): MGHDK, SYGVNS. The CDR3 nucleotides are TGTGCCAGCAGTGAAATCACCGGGGAGCTGTTTTTT. Translation: CASSEITGELFF. Looking up the rest from reference TRBV25-1 and TRBJ2-2 gives the full variable domain: EADIYQTPRYLVIGTGKKITLECSQTMGHDKMYWYQQDPGMELHLIHYSYGVNSTEKGDLSSESTVSRIRTEHFPLTLESARPSHTSQYLCASSEITGELFFGEGSRLTVL.

Here the CDR3 DNA reads TGTGCCAGCAGACAGGGAACCCGGGAGACCCAGTACTTC. This translates into CASRQGTRETQYF. This chain links TRBV3-1 (or the pseudogene TRBV3-2) with TRBJ2-5, with D maybe TRBD1 (6 bases). The CDR3 is made up of 13 amino acids. The germline CDR1 and CDR2 sequences are LGHDT and YNNKEL (reference sequence). The V and J ends lost 6 bases and 5 bases respectively, with 13 bases between them.

The chain employs TRBV5-3 and TRBJ2-2, with 7 bases that match TRBD1. TRBV5-3 qualifies as an ORF whose function is uncertain. J gave up 6 bases and V 5 bases, and 16 bases lay outside the gene matches. There are 17 residues in the CDR3. CDR3 sequence (DNA): TGTGCCAGAAGACCTGACAGGGAACGAACATTGCCCGGGGAGCTGTTTTTT. It codes for CARRPDRERTLPGELFF.

V is TRBV18 and J is TRBJ2-7; D is ambiguous. This CDR3 is built from 13 residues. Germline CDR1 KGHSH, CDR2 LQKENI. Deletions cut 2 bases from V and 5 bases from J, with 10 bases between. CDR3 sequence reads: CASSPGMGNEQYF. Here the CDR3 DNA reads TGTGCCAGCTCACCAGGGATGGGCAACGAGCAGTACTTC.

V gene TRBV20-1 combines with J gene TRBJ2-5; 8 bases are shared with TRBD2. The CDR3 covers 16 residues. Germline V gives CDR1 DFQATT, CDR2 SNEGSKA (reference sequence). Trimming removed 3 bases from V and 5 bases from J; junction bases left unmatched: 14. The CDR3 nucleotides read TGCAGTGCTAGTCCTAGCGGGCCCAATCCAGGGGAGACCCAGTACTTC. Its translation is CSASPSGPNPGETQYF.

The chain uses TRBV7-3 and TRBJ2-7; D gene uncertain. The CDR3 is 13 residues long. The V gene lost 5 bases and the J gene lost 3 bases, with 11 bases spanning the gap. Germline V lookup: CDR1 SGHTA, CDR2 FQGTGA. DNA for the CDR3: TGTGCCAGCAGCCCTGGTGGAGACTACGAGCAGTACTTC. Translation: CASSPGGDYEQYF.